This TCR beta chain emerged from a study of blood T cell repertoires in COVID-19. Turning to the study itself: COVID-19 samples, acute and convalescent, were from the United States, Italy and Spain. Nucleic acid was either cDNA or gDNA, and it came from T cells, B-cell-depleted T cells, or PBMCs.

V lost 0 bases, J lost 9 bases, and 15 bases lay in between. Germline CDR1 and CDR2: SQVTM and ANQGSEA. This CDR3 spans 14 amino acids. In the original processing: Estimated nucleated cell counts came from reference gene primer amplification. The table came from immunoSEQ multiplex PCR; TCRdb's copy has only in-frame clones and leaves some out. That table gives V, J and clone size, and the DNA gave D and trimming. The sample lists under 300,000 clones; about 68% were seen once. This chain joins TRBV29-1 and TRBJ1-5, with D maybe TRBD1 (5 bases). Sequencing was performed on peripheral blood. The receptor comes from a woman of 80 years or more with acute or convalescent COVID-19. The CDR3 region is CSVEDSTAGGPQHF. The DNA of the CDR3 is TGCAGCGTTGAAGATAGCACTGCCGGGGGGCCCCAGCATTTT. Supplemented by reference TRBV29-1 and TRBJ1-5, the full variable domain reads SAVISQKPSRDICQRGTSLTIQCQVDSQVTMMFWYRQQPGQSLTLIATANQGSEATYESGFVIDKFPISRPNLTFSTLTVSNMSPEDSSIYLCSVEDSTAGGPQHFGDGTRLSIL.